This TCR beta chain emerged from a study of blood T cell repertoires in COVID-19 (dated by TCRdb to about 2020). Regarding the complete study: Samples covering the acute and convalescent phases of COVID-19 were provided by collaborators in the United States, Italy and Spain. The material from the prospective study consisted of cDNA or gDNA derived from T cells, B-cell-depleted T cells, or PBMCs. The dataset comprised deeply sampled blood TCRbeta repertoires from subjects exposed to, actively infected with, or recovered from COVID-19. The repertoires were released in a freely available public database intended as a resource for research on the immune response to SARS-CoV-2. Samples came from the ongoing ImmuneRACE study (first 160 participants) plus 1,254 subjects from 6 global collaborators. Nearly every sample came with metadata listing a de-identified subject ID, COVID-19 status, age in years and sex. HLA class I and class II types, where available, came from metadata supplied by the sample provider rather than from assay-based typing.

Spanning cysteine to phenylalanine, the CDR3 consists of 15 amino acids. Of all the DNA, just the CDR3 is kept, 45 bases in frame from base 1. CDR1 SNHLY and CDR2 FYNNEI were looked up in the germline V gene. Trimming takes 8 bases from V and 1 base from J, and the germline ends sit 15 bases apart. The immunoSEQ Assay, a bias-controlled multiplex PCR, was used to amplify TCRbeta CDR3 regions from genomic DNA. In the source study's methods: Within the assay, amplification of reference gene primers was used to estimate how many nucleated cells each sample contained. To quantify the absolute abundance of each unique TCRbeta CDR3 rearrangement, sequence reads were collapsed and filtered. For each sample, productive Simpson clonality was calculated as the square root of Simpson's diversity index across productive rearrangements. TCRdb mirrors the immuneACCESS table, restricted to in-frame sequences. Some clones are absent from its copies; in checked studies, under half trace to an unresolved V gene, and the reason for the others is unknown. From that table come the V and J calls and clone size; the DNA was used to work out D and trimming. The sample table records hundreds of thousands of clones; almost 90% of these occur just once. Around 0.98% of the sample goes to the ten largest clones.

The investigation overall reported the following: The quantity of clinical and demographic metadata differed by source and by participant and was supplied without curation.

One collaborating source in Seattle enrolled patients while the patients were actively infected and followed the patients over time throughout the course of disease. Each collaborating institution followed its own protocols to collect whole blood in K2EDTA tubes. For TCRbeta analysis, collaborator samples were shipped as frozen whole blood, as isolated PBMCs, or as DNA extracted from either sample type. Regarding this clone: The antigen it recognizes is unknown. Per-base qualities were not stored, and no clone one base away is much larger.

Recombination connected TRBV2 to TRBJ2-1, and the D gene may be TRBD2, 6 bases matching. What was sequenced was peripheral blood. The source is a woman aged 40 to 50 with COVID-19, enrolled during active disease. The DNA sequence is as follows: TGTGCCAGCGCTGTAGGGACTGTTTCCTACAATGAGCAGTTCTTC. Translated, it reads CASAVGTVSYNEQFF.